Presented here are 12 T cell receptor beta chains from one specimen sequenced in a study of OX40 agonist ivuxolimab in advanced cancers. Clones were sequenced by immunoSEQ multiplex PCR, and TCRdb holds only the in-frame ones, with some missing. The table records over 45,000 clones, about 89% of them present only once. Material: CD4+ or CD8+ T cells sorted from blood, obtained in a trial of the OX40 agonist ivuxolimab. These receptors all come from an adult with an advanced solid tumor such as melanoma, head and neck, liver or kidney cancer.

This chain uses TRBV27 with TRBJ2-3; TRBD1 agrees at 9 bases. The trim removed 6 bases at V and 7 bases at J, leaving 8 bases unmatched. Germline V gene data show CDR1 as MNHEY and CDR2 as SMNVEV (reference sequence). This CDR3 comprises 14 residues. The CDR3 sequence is CASRTGGRMYTQYF. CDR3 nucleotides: TGTGCCAGCAGGACAGGGGGACGGATGTATACGCAGTATTTT.

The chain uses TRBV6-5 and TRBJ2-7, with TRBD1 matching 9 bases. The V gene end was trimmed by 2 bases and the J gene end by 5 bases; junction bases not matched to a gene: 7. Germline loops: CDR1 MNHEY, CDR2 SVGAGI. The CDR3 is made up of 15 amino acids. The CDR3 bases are TGTGCCAGCAGTTACCCCGGGACAGGGTCCCACGAGCAGTACTTC. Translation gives CASSYPGTGSHEQYF.

The CDR3 here is CARRSYGNQPQHF. The CDR3, as DNA: TGTGCCAGAAGGAGTTATGGCAATCAGCCCCAGCATTTT. The chain joins TRBV5-3 to TRBJ1-5; D is undetermined. TRBV5-3 is assigned to the ORF class and has an uncertain function. The CDR3 runs 13 residues. V lost 5 bases, J lost 2 bases, and 8 bases lay in between.

The CDR3 reads CASSQQGSGANVLTF. CDR3 DNA sequence: TGTGCCAGCAGCCAACAGGGCTCTGGGGCCAACGTCCTGACTTTC. The V gene is TRBV11-3, the J gene TRBJ2-6; TRBD1 might be the D (6 bases). The CDR3 totals 15 residues. V lost 5 bases and J 0 bases, leaving 8 bases between the germline ends. The germline V gene encodes CDR1 SGHNT and CDR2 YENEEA.

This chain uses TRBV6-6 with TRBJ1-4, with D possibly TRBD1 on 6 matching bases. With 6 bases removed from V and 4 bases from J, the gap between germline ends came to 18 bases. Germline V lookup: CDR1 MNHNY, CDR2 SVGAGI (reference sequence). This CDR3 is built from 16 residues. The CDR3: CASRRTGSGVNEKLFF. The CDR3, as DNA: TGTGCCAGCAGGAGAACAGGGAGCGGGGTTAATGAAAAACTGTTTTTT.

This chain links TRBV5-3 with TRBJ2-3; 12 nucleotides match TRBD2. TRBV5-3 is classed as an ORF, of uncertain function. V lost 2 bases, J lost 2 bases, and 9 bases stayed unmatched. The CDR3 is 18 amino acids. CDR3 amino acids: CARSFSGTSGFYTDTQYF. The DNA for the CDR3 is TGTGCCAGAAGCTTTTCTGGGACTAGCGGGTTTTACACAGATACGCAGTATTTT.

CDR3: CASSQEDRDIYNEQFF. The CDR3, as DNA: TGCGCCAGCAGCCAAGAAGACAGGGACATCTACAATGAGCAGTTCTTC. V and J are TRBV4-1 and TRBJ2-1; 7 bases fit TRBD1. Germline assignment: CDR1 MGHRA and CDR2 YSYEKL. This CDR3 is built from 16 residues. Germline trimming cut 0 bases from V and 3 bases from J; bases unmatched to any gene: 5.

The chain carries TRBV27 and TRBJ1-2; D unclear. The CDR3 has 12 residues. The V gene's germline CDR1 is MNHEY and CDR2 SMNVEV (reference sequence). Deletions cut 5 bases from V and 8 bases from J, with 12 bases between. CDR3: CASSPVLGGYTF. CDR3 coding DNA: TGTGCCAGCAGTCCCGTCCTGGGAGGCTACACCTTC.

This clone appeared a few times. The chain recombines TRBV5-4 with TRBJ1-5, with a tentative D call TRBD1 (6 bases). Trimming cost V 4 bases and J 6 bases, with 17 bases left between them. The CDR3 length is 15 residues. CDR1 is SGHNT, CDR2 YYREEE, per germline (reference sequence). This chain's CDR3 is CASSRGAGAGQPQHF. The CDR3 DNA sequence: TGTGCCAGCAGCCGAGGGGCAGGGGCCGGTCAGCCCCAGCATTTT.

The DNA for the CDR3 is TGCAGCGTTGCGGTCAGGGTCCACGCGGGGGAGACCCAGTACTTC. It is translated as CSVAVRVHAGETQYF. This chain links TRBV29-1 with TRBJ2-5; a possible D gene is TRBD2 (6 bases). The CDR3 has 15 amino acids. With 4 bases removed from V and 5 bases from J, the gap between germline ends came to 20 bases. Germline loops: CDR1 SQVTM, CDR2 ANQGSEA.

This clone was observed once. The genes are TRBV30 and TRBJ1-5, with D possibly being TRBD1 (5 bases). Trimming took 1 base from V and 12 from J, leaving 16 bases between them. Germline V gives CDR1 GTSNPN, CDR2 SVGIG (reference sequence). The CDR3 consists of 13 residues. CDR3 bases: TGTGCCTGGAGTGGGTCAACCCCAGGGTTCCAGCATTTT. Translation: CAWSGSTPGFQHF.

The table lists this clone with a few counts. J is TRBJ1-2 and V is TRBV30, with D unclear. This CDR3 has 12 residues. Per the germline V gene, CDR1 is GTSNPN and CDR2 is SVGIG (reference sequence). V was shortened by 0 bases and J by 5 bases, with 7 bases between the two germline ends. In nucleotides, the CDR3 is TGTGCCTGGAGTGTACAAGGGTATGGCTACACCTTC. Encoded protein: CAWSVQGYGYTF.